A single sample is the source of the 12 T cell receptor beta chains below, sequenced in a study of sequential checkpoint blockade in melanoma. TCRdb's copy holds only in-frame clones and misses some; the assay was immunoSEQ multiplex PCR. This table has more than 9,500 clones, 26% appearing once. Treatment denoted: randomized to nivolumab then ipilimumab (arm A) or the reverse (arm B). This material consisted of tumor tissue (inferred from file names), taken from a patient given nivolumab and ipilimumab in sequence. The source of these receptors is a human donor with melanoma.

V usage is TRBV4-1 and J usage is TRBJ2-4; TRBD1 matches at 7 bases. Trimming cost V 1 base and J 0 bases; bases outside gene matches: 6. This CDR3 spans 17 amino acids. CDR1 and CDR2 (germline): MGHRA, YSYEKL. For the CDR3, the DNA is TGCGCCAGCAGCCAAGTCCCGGGACAGTTAGCCAAAAACATTCAGTACTTC. Protein sequence: CASSQVPGQLAKNIQYF.

The V and J genes are TRBV5-1 and TRBJ1-6; D not resolved. The CDR3 is 16 amino acids. V was pared by 1 base and J by 0 bases, with 8 bases between. CDR1 is SGHRS, CDR2 YFSETQ, per germline. The CDR3 DNA is TGCGCCAGCAGCTTGCGAATCCCCTCCTATAATTCACCCCTCCACTTT. Encoded protein: CASSLRIPSYNSPLHF.

This clone showed up many times. V is TRBV6-4 and J is TRBJ1-1; D might be TRBD1 (5 bases). This CDR3 is 11 amino acids long. Germline CDR1 MRHNA, CDR2 SNTAGT. Trimming stripped 7 bases from V and 11 bases from J, with 14 bases between. The CDR3: CASTGGTLAFF. In nucleotides, the CDR3 is TGTGCCAGCACCGGCGGGACGTTGGCTTTCTTT.

This clone is termed medium-sized. This chain links TRBV18 with TRBJ1-2; 9 bases align to TRBD1. Germline CDR1 and CDR2: KGHSH and LQKENI. The J segment lost 0 bases and the V segment lost 4 bases, leaving 6 bases of the junction unmatched. This CDR3 is built from 16 residues. The CDR3, as DNA: TGTGCCAGCTCACAATGGGACAGGGCCTCTAACTATGGCTACACCTTC. This encodes CASSQWDRASNYGYTF.

This clone came up a few times. J is TRBJ2-7 and V is TRBV28; TRBD1 matches at 7 bases. The CDR3 is 14 amino acids. The junction had 2 bases not matched to a gene; V was cut back by 3 bases and J by 0 bases. Germline CDR1 and CDR2: MDHEN and SYDVKM. The CDR3 coding sequence is TGTGCCAGCAGTTTGAGGGACAGCTCCTACGAGCAGTACGTC. Translation gives CASSLRDSSYEQYV.

This clone was seen only a few times. The CDR3, as DNA: TGTGCCAGCAGCGTAGGACCGGGCAGTACCGTTAACTATGGCTACACCTTC. Residues: CASSVGPGSTVNYGYTF. This rearrangement joins TRBV9 to TRBJ1-2; D unresolved. Germline CDR1 and CDR2: SGDLS and YYNGEE. CDR3 size: 17 residues. V lost 0 bases to trimming and J lost 1 base, with 16 bases between them. The variable domain in full, completed from reference TRBV9 and TRBJ1-2, reads DSGVTQTPKHLITATGQRVTLRCSPRSGDLSVYWYQQSLDQGLQFLIQYYNGEERAKGNILERFSAQQFPDLHSELNLSSLELGDSALYFCASSVGPGSTVNYGYTFGSGTRLTVV.

This chain connects TRBV12-5 to TRBJ1-1, with D tentatively TRBD1 (6 bases). In germline, CDR1 is LGHNT, CDR2 FRNRAP. This CDR3 contains 13 residues. Written as DNA, the CDR3 is TGTGCCAGCATCATACAGGGTCGGACTGAAGCTTTCTTT. This codes for CASIIQGRTEAFF.

The sample holds a few counts of this clone. Because the CDR3's place on the DNA is in doubt, the DNA is left out and the CDR3 is given as listed by TCRdb. The J gene is TRBJ2-3, the V gene TRBV10-3; the D call of TRBD2 is as the table states it, not checked on the DNA. Both ends counted, the CDR3 spans 17 residues. Germline CDR1 ENHRY, CDR2 SYGVKD. The CDR3 sequence: CAISALLSWEGPDTQYF.

CDR3 sequence (DNA): TGCGCCAGCAGCCACCTGACAGGGTCATCGGGTGAGCAGTTCTTC. Its translation: CASSHLTGSSGEQFF. The V and J genes are TRBV1 and TRBJ2-1; the table names TRBD1, a call not compared with the DNA. TRBV1 is noted as a pseudogene. The CDR3 contains 15 residues.

This clone is judged medium-sized. V is TRBV6-8 and J is TRBJ2-7; D gene unclear. V lost 5 bases and J lost 7, with 18 bases in between. The CDR3 covers 14 residues. CDR1 is MNHGY and CDR2 is SAAAGT in the germline V gene. The CDR3 sequence: CASSPTGLGREQYF. CDR3 sequence (DNA): TGTGCCAGCAGTCCCACGGGCCTCGGACGGGAGCAGTACTTC.

This clone has a handful of counts. The CDR3 region is CASSGKESGGTYNEQFF. The CDR3 DNA reads TGTGCCAGCAGTGGGAAGGAGAGCGGGGGGACTTACAATGAGCAGTTCTTC. This sequence joins TRBV6-8 and TRBJ2-1; 9 positions agree with TRBD2. Trimming removed 5 bases from V and 4 bases from J; junction bases left unmatched: 12. CDR1 is MNHGY and CDR2 is SAAAGT in the germline V gene. The CDR3 has 17 residues.

The chain employs TRBV19 and TRBJ1-2; 11 bases agree with TRBD1. The V gene end was trimmed by 8 bases and the J gene end by 0 bases; junction bases not matched to a gene: 17. The CDR3 runs to 19 residues. Germline V gene sequence: CDR1 LNHDA, CDR2 SQIVND (reference sequence). The CDR3 nucleotides are TGTGCCAGTTCTATGGAACGGACAGGGGGCGAAGGAGCTAACTATGGCTACACCTTC. It is translated as CASSMERTGGEGANYGYTF.